A single sample gave rise to the 14 T cell receptor beta chains below, sequenced in a study of blood T cell repertoires in COVID-19. Only in-frame clones appear in the TCRdb table, and some are missing; sequencing was by immunoSEQ multiplex PCR. This table holds around 59,000 clones, about 91% found once. Sequenced input: peripheral blood. The receptor source for this set is a man aged 60 to 75 with acute or convalescent COVID-19.

The table lists this clone with a few counts. The J gene is TRBJ2-7, the V gene TRBV29-1; 10 bases match TRBD1. CDR3 length: 15 residues. The germline CDR1 and CDR2 sequences are SQVTM and ANQGSEA. V shed 1 base, J shed 3 bases, and the junction held 6 bases outside the gene matches. The CDR3 nucleotides are TGCAGCGTTGAAGGACAGGGGGCTTTAGGCTACGAGCAGTACTTC. This encodes CSVEGQGALGYEQYF.

This chain links TRBV12-3 or TRBV12-4 with TRBJ2-7; unclear D gene. The CDR3 has 12 amino acids. Trimming stripped 6 bases from V and 5 bases from J, with 11 bases between. CDR3 sequence: CASRSGFHEQYF. DNA of the CDR3: TGTGCCAGCAGGTCCGGGTTTCACGAGCAGTACTTC.

The V gene is TRBV14, the J gene TRBJ2-5; 8 bases fit TRBD1. The germline V gene has CDR1 SGHDN and CDR2 FVKESK. V lost 0 bases to trimming and J lost 4 bases; unmatched junction nucleotides: 10. The CDR3 is 17 residues long. This chain's CDR3 is CASSQDFTGGYGETQYF. As DNA, the CDR3 is TGTGCCAGCAGCCAAGATTTCACAGGGGGTTACGGAGAGACCCAGTACTTC.

This clone was seen once. J is TRBJ1-6 and V is TRBV5-4; D remains unclear. The CDR3 totals 16 residues. CDR1 is SGHNT, CDR2 YYREEE, per germline (reference sequence). V was clipped by 5 bases and J by 4 bases, with 16 bases between them. The CDR3 is CASRVRGKEYNSPLHF. As DNA, the CDR3 is TGTGCCAGCAGGGTCCGAGGCAAGGAATATAATTCACCCCTCCACTTT.

This sequence joins TRBV5-4 and TRBJ1-2, with D perhaps TRBD1 (6 bases). Trimming took off 0 bases at V and 6 bases at J, with 18 bases between the two ends. The germline V gene encodes CDR1 SGHNT and CDR2 YYREEE (reference sequence). The CDR3 sequence is 16 residues long. DNA of the CDR3: TGTGCCAGCAGCTTGGTCCGGCGGGGGGCGCGGCATGGCTACACCTTC. It codes for CASSLVRRGARHGYTF.

V gene TRBV4-1 combines with J gene TRBJ2-3, with 8 bases that match TRBD2. Germline V gene lookup returns CDR1 MGHRA and CDR2 YSYEKL. The CDR3 is 15 residues long. V shed 8 bases, J shed 8 bases, and the junction held 15 bases outside the gene matches. The CDR3 DNA is TGCGCCAGCGACTACGTTGCGGGGGGCCAAGGTACGCAGTATTTT. Protein: CASDYVAGGQGTQYF.

This sequence joins TRBV7-8 and TRBJ1-1, with 8 bases identical to TRBD1. CDR3 length: 16 amino acids. Per the germline V gene, CDR1 is SGHVS and CDR2 is FQNEAQ. With V trimmed by 1 base and J by 4 bases, 8 bases remained unmatched. CDR3 in amino acids: CASSLVSRGLRTEAFF. The CDR3 bases are TGTGCCAGCAGCTTAGTTAGCAGGGGGCTTCGCACTGAAGCTTTCTTT.

The chain links TRBV18 to TRBJ2-1; 10 bases fit TRBD2. This CDR3 comprises 16 residues. CDR1 and CDR2 from the germline V gene are KGHSH and LQKENI. V gave up 3 bases and J gave up 12 bases; unmatched junction bases: 14. The CDR3 DNA reads TGTGCCAGCTCACCGCGCCAGCGGGAGGGCAATAAGGGGCAGTTCTTC. Protein: CASSPRQREGNKGQFF.

The V call is TRBV27, the J call TRBJ1-4; 9 positions match TRBD1. This CDR3 comprises 15 residues. The V segment lost 2 bases and the J segment 7 bases; nucleotides outside the gene matches: 5. Per germline, CDR1 MNHEY and CDR2 SMNVEV (reference sequence). The DNA of the CDR3 is TGTGCCAGCAGTTTAGGGGGACAGGGTGTTGAAAAACTGTTTTTT. Translated: CASSLGGQGVEKLFF.

The chain recombines TRBV19 with TRBJ1-5; D is ambiguous. Per the germline V gene, CDR1 is LNHDA and CDR2 is SQIVND (reference sequence). The CDR3 consists of 15 residues. The V end lost 3 bases, the J end lost 5 bases, and 14 bases lay between the germline ends. The chain's CDR3 is CASSIIGSRDQPQHF. For the CDR3, the DNA is TGTGCCAGTAGTATTATAGGCAGTCGGGATCAGCCCCAGCATTTT.

The rearrangement links TRBV25-1 to TRBJ1-1; 10 nucleotides align to TRBD1. Germline V gene sequence: CDR1 MGHDK, CDR2 SYGVNS. J gave up 3 bases and V 2 bases, and 6 bases lay outside the gene matches. The CDR3 spans 16 residues. This chain's CDR3 is CASSEQGQGRDTEAFF. CDR3 bases: TGTGCCAGCAGTGAACAGGGACAGGGGAGGGACACTGAAGCTTTCTTT.

This chain joins TRBV4-1 and TRBJ1-4; TRBD1 might be the D (6 bases). The germline V and J ends were trimmed by 3 bases and 3 bases, with 14 bases remaining between them. The CDR3 extends over 16 amino acids. In germline, CDR1 is MGHRA, CDR2 YSYEKL. The CDR3 sequence: CASSQMGRGSNEKLFF. As DNA, the CDR3 is TGCGCCAGCAGCCAGATGGGCAGGGGTTCTAATGAAAAACTGTTTTTT.

The chain has TRBV3-1 (or the pseudogene TRBV3-2) and TRBJ2-1; D is unclear. There are 13 residues in the CDR3. From germline, CDR1 is LGHDT and CDR2 YNNKEL (reference sequence). Trimming took 0 bases from V and 10 from J, leaving 10 bases between them. The CDR3 DNA is TGTGCCAGCAGCCAAGACAGGCCCCTGGAGCAGTTCTTC. Its protein is CASSQDRPLEQFF.

The chain carries TRBV6-6 and TRBJ2-1; 7 bases are a match to TRBD2. From germline, CDR1 is MNHNY and CDR2 SVGAGI (reference sequence). The CDR3 is made up of 13 amino acids. V lost 5 bases and J lost 4; bases outside the gene matches: 2. The CDR3 DNA reads TGTGCCAGCAGTGAGCGGGAATACAATGAGCAGTTCTTC. It codes for CASSEREYNEQFF.